These 10 T cell receptor beta chains came from one sample sequenced in a study of spatial heterogeneity in lung cancer. Time point of the sample: sample taken at primary tumor resection. TCRdb re-called the 5' RACE reads with MiXCR, one entry per CDR3 protein. Among some 25,000 distinct CDR3 sequences listed, roughly 4.7% were seen once. The input for sequencing was PBMCs, taken at surgery. The receptor source for this set is a male donor with early-stage non-small cell lung cancer.

This clonotype occurred many times. This sequence joins TRBV2 and TRBJ2-7; 7 bases are shared with TRBD2. V was pared by 6 bases and J by 6 bases, with 11 bases of the junction left unmatched. This CDR3 has 14 residues. CDR1 is SNHLY and CDR2 is FYNNEI in the germline V gene. CDR3 region: CASSLRTSVGEQYF. In DNA form, the CDR3 reads TGTGCCAGCAGCCTTCGCACTAGCGTAGGCGAGCAGTACTTC.

This clonotype came up many times. The chain carries TRBV5-1 and TRBJ2-1; D might be TRBD2 (5 bases). Germline CDR1 reads SGHRS; CDR2 reads YFSETQ. CDR3 length equals 13 residues. Trimming left V 4 bases short and J 5 bases short, with 10 bases between. CDR3 DNA: TGCGCCAGCAGCCGCGGACTTAACAATGAGCAGTTCTTC. Residues: CASSRGLNNEQFF.

The rearrangement joins TRBV6-2 or TRBV6-3 to TRBJ2-3; 8 bases agree with TRBD1. The germline V gene encodes CDR1 MNHEY and CDR2 SVGEGT. Unmatched junction bases numbered 14, after V lost 6 bases and J lost 3 bases. The CDR3 contains 17 residues. The CDR3 DNA reads TGTGCCAGCAGCTACAAGGCGGGACAGGCGCTAACAGATACGCAGTATTTT. Translated: CASSYKAGQALTDTQYF.

Many counts were recorded for this clonotype. At one of its ends the junction is not consistent with the germline gene, which may arise from a read error. The rearrangement joins TRBV6-5 to TRBJ1-2, with TRBD1 as a possible D gene (5 bases). This CDR3 comprises 11 residues. Germline-derived CDR1 and CDR2 are MNHEY and SVGAGI. The CDR3 sequence is CASSYRGGTAF. The CDR3 DNA is TGTGCCAGCAGTTACCGGGGGGGAACGGCCTTC.

This clonotype was recorded many times. The chain couples TRBV7-2 to TRBJ1-1; D might be TRBD1 (6 bases). Per the germline V gene, CDR1 is SGHTA and CDR2 is FQGNSA. This CDR3 has 15 residues. Trimming stripped 1 base from V and 1 base from J, with 10 bases between. Here the CDR3 reads CASSLVVGGNTEAFF. The CDR3 DNA sequence: TGTGCCAGCAGCTTAGTAGTAGGGGGGAACACTGAAGCTTTCTTT.

This clonotype was seen ten or more times. The chain combines TRBV7-2 with TRBJ2-2, with D unclear. V shed 3 bases and J shed 4 bases, with 15 bases lying between them. CDR3 length: 16 residues. Germline loops: CDR1 SGHTA, CDR2 FQGNSA. Here the CDR3 reads CASSFFDPATTGELFF. The CDR3 DNA is TGTGCCAGCAGCTTTTTCGATCCCGCTACCACCGGGGAGCTGTTTTTT.

The table lists this clonotype with many counts. The chain employs TRBV5-6 and TRBJ2-4; no definite D call. Germline lookup yields CDR1 SGHDT and CDR2 YYEEEE. This CDR3 is built from 14 residues. Trimming pared 0 bases from V and 0 bases from J, leaving 4 bases between. The CDR3 sequence is CASSLEGAKNIQYF. The CDR3 DNA sequence: TGTGCCAGCAGCTTGGAGGGAGCCAAAAACATTCAGTACTTC.

This clonotype was counted at least ten times. The CDR3 sequence: CATKAGGRTTQETQYF. CDR3 DNA: TGTGCCACAAAAGCGGGGGGCCGCACAACCCAAGAGACCCAGTACTTC. This chain uses TRBV12-3 or TRBV12-4 with TRBJ2-5, with TRBD2 identical over 9 bases. The CDR3 is 16 residues long. Trimming cost V 10 bases and J 1 base; bases outside gene matches: 13.

J is TRBJ1-4 and V is TRBV2; possibly TRBD1 for D (6 bases). V lost 8 bases, J lost 14 bases, and 15 bases lay in between. Germline V gene sequence: CDR1 SNHLY, CDR2 FYNNEI. The CDR3 loop spans 11 amino acids. This CDR3 is CASAPGQALFF. The CDR3 DNA reads TGTGCCAGCGCCCCGGGACAAGCTCTGTTTTTT.

In this sample, this clonotype turned up many times. J is TRBJ2-7 and V is TRBV9; 7 nucleotides agree with TRBD2. The CDR3 contains 15 residues. Trimming at V came to 7 bases and at J to 1 base, leaving 11 bases not matched to a gene. The germline V gene has CDR1 SGDLS and CDR2 YYNGEE. The DNA for the CDR3 is TGTGCCAGCTCCAAAAGCGGGATCGGTTCCTACGAGCAGTACTTC. It translates to CASSKSGIGSYEQYF.